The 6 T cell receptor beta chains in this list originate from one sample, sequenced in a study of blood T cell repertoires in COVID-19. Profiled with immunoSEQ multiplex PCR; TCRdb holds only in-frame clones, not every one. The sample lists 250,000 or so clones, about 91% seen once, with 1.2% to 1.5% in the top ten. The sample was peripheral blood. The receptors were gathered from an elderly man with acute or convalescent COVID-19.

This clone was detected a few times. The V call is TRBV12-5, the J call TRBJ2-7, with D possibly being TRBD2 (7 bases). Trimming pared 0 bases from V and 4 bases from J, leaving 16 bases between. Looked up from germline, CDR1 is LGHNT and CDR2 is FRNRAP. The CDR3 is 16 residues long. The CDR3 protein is CASGLVSRGAGYEQYF. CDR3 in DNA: TGTGCTAGTGGTTTGGTATCACGGGGGGCAGGGTACGAGCAGTACTTC.

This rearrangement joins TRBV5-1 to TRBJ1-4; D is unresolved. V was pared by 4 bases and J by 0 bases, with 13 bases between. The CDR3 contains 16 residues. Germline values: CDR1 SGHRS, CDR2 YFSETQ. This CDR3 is CASSPGYSTTNEKLFF. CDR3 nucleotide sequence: TGCGCCAGCAGCCCGGGGTACTCAACAACTAATGAAAAACTGTTTTTT.

CDR3 residues: CASSFQGARTEAFF. In DNA, the CDR3 is TGTGCCAGCAGCTTTCAGGGGGCGCGCACTGAAGCTTTCTTT. The chain employs TRBV5-6 and TRBJ1-1; 8 positions match TRBD1. The CDR3 is made up of 14 amino acids. Germline CDR1 and CDR2: SGHDT and YYEEEE. V was pared by 2 bases and J by 4 bases, with 4 bases of the junction left unmatched.

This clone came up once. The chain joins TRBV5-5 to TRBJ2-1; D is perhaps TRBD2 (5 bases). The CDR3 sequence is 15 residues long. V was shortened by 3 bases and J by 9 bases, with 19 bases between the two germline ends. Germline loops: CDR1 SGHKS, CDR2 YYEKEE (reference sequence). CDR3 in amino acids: CASSSMGLEGSEQFF. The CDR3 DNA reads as TGTGCCAGCAGCTCTATGGGCCTGGAAGGGAGTGAGCAGTTCTTC. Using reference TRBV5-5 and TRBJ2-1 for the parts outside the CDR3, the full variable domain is DAGVTQSPTHLIKTRGQQVTLRCSPISGHKSVSWYQQVLGQGPQFIFQYYEKEERGRGNFPDRFSARQFPNYSSELNVNALLLGDSALYLCASSSMGLEGSEQFFGPGTRLTVL.

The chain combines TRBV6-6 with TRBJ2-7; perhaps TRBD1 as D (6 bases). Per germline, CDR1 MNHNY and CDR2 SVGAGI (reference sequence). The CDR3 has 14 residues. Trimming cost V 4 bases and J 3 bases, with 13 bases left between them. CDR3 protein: CASSLGTPIYEQYF. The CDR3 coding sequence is TGTGCCAGCAGTTTAGGGACACCAATCTACGAGCAGTACTTC.

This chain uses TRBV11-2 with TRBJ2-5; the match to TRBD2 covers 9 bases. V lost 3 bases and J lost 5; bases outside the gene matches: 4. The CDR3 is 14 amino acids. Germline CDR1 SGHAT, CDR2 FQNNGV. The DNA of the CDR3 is TGTGCCAGCAGCTTTAGCGGGAGTGGCGAGACCCAGTACTTC. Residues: CASSFSGSGETQYF.